In this sample, the clone carrying this T cell receptor beta chain turned up a few times. Its specificity is not known. This CDR3 contains 16 residues. The V gene end was trimmed by 4 bases and the J gene end by 5 bases; junction bases not matched to a gene: 8. The V gene's germline CDR1 is SEHNR and CDR2 FQNEAQ (reference sequence). At least 3 on the Clinical Activity Score was recorded for ophthalmopathy patients, who also had NOSPECS grade at least 4 and duration under 3 months. Used for diagnoses were clinical symptoms, serum thyroxine and TRAb, thyroid ultrasound and orbital computed tomography. 10 ml fresh peripheral blood yielded the PBMCs. This sample is part of a study of T cells in Graves' hyperthyroidism and ophthalmopathy. Study-wide points: The model's output predicted ophthalmopathy at a median of around 7 months prior to onset.

Amplified TCR beta CDR3 regions came from RNA transcripts. TCR CDR3 underwent first-round RT-PCR with the HTBI primer set. Using its own MiXCR run on the multiplex PCR reads, TCRdb lists one record per CDR3 protein. The sample holds about 260,000 distinct CDR3 sequences, around 15% seen once. Input material: blood. This TCR was recovered from a woman aged 18-29 years with Graves' ophthalmopathy. This chain joins TRBV7-9 and TRBJ2-2; 9 nucleotides line up with TRBD1. In DNA, the CDR3 is TGTGCCAGCAGCTATCGACAGGGGGAGGGTACCGGGGAGCTGTTTTTT. Translating gives CASSYRQGEGTGELFF.